This T cell receptor beta chain was identified during a study of shared clonotypes between healthy human individuals. Study conclusions and caveats: Blood alone was sampled, and tissue repertoires likely differ. Clonotypes shared by all four donors outscored non-shared clonotypes in generation probability.

V was clipped by 9 bases and J by 1 base, with 16 bases between them. The CDR3 extends over 14 amino acids. The germline V gene has CDR1 SGHRS and CDR2 YFSETQ. This clone appeared a single time. The antigen is unknown. Some clones are missing from TCRdb's copy, which holds only in-frame ones; the method was immunoSEQ multiplex PCR. The data contain 1,400,000 or so clones, around 98.5% of them singletons. V usage is TRBV5-1 and J usage is TRBJ1-1; weak D call: TRBD1 (5 bases). The origin of this receptor is a man under 40 in good health. The sample was naive CD4+ T cells sorted from blood. Subset: CD45RA+ positively selected. The DNA of the CDR3 is TGCGCCACCAGGACCACAGGTCAGAACACTGAAGCTTTCTTT. It codes for CATRTTGQNTEAFF.